This entry features one TCR beta chain sequence. What it binds is not known. The germline gives CDR1 SGHDT, CDR2 YYEEEE. The V end was cut by 2 bases, the J end by 4 bases, with 12 bases between. The CDR3 totals 14 residues. The data were taken from a study of Ad26.COV2.S vaccination and SARS-CoV-2 variants. As for the study in general: The Ad26.COV2.S arm of the COV1001 trial was where the donor was placed. Ad26.COV2.S shots went into the muscle once or twice, 56 days apart. The study, taken as a whole, reports: In vaccinated individuals, spike-specific CD8+ and CD4+ T cell responses reportedly displayed substantial breadth.

Measured with immunoSEQ multiplex PCR; TCRdb has only the in-frame clones, and not every one. The repertoire includes some 480,000 clones, around nine tenths of them detected once, and more than 10% sits in the top ten. Treatment specified: approximately 18 received Ad26.COV2.S at low or high dose, single or two shots; roughly five received placebo; per-sample allocation not given. Samples analyzed were those drawn on day 63 after the first vaccine or placebo injection. In Boston, an adult donor aged 18-55 years took part. The rearrangement joins TRBV5-6 to TRBJ1-2, with D possibly TRBD1 on 5 matching bases. This sample comprised peripheral blood, obtained in a trial of Ad26.COV2.S vaccine versus placebo. This TCR was recovered from a person between 18 and 59 years old who received the Ad26.COV2.S COVID-19 vaccine or a placebo. The CDR3 sequence is CASSLVGPGYGYTF. The CDR3 DNA follows: TGTGCCAGCAGCTTAGTGGGACCGGGCTATGGCTACACCTTC.